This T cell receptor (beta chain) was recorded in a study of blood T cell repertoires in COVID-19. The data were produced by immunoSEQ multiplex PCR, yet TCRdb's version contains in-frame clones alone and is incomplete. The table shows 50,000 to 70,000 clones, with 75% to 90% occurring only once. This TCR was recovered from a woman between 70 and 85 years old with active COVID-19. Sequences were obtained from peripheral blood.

In nucleotides, the CDR3 is TGCGCCAGCAACAGCACAGGGGGTAATAATTCACCCCTCCACTTT. It specifies CASNSTGGNNSPLHF. The chain links TRBV5-1 to TRBJ1-6; 8 positions agree with TRBD1. This CDR3 is built from 15 residues. V lost 6 bases to trimming and J lost 5 bases; unmatched junction nucleotides: 7. The germline CDR1 and CDR2 sequences are SGHRS and YFSETQ.